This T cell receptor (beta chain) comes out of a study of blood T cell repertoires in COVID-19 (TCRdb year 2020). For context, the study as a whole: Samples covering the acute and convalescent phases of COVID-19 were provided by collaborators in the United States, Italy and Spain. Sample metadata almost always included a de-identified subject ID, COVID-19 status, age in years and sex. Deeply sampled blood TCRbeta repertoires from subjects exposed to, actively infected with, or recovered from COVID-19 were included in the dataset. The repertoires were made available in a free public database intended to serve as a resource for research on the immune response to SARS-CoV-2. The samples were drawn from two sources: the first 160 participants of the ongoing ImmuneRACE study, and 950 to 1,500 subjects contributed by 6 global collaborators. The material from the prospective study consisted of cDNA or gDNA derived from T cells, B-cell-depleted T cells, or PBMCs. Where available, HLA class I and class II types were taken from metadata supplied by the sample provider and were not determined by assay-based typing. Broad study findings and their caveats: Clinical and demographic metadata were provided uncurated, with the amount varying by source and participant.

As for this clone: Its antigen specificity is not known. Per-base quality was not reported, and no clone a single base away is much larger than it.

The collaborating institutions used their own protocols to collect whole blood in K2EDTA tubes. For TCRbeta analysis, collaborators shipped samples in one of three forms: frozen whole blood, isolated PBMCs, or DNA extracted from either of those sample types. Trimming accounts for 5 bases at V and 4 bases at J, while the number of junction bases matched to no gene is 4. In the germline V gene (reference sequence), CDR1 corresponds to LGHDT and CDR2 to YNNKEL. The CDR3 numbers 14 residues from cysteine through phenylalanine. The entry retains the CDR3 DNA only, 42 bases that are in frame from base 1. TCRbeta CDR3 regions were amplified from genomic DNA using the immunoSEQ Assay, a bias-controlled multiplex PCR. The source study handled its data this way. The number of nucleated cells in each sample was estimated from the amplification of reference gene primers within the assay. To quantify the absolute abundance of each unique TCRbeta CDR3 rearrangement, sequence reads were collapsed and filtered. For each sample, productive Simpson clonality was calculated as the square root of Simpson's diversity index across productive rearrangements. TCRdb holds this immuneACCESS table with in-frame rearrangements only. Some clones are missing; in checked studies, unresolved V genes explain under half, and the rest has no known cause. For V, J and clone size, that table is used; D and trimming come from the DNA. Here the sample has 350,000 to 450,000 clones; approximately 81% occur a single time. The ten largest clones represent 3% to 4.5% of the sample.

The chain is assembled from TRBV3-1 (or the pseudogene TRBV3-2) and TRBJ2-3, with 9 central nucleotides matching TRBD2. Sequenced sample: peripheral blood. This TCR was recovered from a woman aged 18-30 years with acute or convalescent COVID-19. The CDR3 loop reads CASSGGRAADTQYF. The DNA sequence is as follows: TGTGCCAGCAGCGGCGGGAGGGCCGCAGATACGCAGTATTTT.